The clone carrying this T cell receptor beta chain was recorded many times. The sample belongs to a study of low-dose radiotherapy and immunotherapy resistance in tumors. Alpha and beta chains were covered, as first-strand cDNA relied on TRAV- and TRBV-specific primers. A roughly 20-cycle PCR with a constant-region primer and V-primer adapter amplified TCRs. Isolated mRNA underwent amplification by in vitro transcription. TCRdb re-analysed the reads in MiXCR, keeping a single row per CDR3 protein. The data hold tens of thousands of distinct CDR3 sequences, with more than 7.5% observed a single time. Time point indicated: before trial treatment. Low-dose radiotherapy and low-dose cyclophosphamide, together with aspirin, ipilimumab and nivolumab, were given to donors. The CDR3 is 15 residues long. Losses at the gene ends were 2 bases for V and 6 bases for J; bases not matched to a gene: 3. Germline CDR1 and CDR2: LGHDT and YNNKEL (reference sequence).

This receptor was obtained from a male donor with prostate cancer. Source: PBMCs, taken before treatment. The chain is built from TRBV3-1 and TRBJ2-1; TRBD2 matches 11 bases. The CDR3 DNA reads TGTGCCAGCAGCCAAAAAGGACTAGCGGGCAATGAGCAGTTCTTC. This codes for CASSQKGLAGNEQFF.